The source of this T cell receptor beta chain is a study of T cells in Graves' hyperthyroidism and ophthalmopathy. For the study at large: Staff took peripheral blood when the initial diagnosis was made, before any treatment began. Overall study findings and caveats: The model predicted ophthalmopathy a median around seven months before onset.

It was RNA transcripts that yielded the amplified TCR beta CDR3 regions. HTBI primers were employed in a first-round RT-PCR of the TCR CDR3. TCRdb recomputed calls from the multiplex PCR reads with MiXCR, one row per CDR3 protein. The sample lists roughly 420,000 distinct CDR3 sequences, about a sixth occurring once. Newly diagnosed hyperthyroidism patients aged 18 to 65 years had disease lasting under 2 months. The table lists this clonotype with many counts. Its antigen remains unidentified. The length of the CDR3 is 14 residues. Trimming took 4 bases from V and 2 from J, leaving 12 bases between them. CDR1 MDHEN and CDR2 SYDVKM come from the germline V gene.

Sequencing was performed on blood. The genes are TRBV28 and TRBJ2-7; D tentatively reads TRBD1 or TRBD2 (5 bases each). This sequence originates from a woman between 18 and 29 years old with Graves' hyperthyroidism. As DNA, the CDR3 is TGTGCCAGCAGTTCCTGGGACCAGCCCTACGAGCAGTACTTC. The encoded protein is CASSSWDQPYEQYF. The full variable domain, with the rest looked up from reference TRBV28 and TRBJ2-7, is DVKVTQSSRYLVKRTGEKVFLECVQDMDHENMFWYRQDPGLGLRLIYFSYDVKMKEKGDIPEGYSVSREKKERFSLILESASTNQTSMYLCASSSWDQPYEQYFGPGTRLTVT.